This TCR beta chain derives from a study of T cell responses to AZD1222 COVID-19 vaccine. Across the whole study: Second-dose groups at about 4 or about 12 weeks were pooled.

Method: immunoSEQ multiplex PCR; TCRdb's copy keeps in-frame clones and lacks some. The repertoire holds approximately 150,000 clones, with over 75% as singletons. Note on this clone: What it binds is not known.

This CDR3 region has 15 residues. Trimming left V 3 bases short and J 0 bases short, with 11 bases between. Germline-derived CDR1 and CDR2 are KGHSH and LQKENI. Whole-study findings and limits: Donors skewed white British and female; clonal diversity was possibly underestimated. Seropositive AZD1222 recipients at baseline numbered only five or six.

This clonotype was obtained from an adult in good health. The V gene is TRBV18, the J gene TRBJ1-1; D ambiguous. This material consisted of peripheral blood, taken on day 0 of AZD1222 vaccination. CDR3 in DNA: TGTGCCAGCTCACCCCGGGAAGGCATGAACACTGAAGCTTTCTTT. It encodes CASSPREGMNTEAFF.